The 26 T cell receptor beta chains given below trace back to one sample, sequenced in a study of spatial heterogeneity in lung cancer. Time point: sample taken at primary tumor resection. Extraction of whole RNA from tumor, nontumor lung or frozen PBMC preceded unsorted sequencing. One entry per CDR3 protein results from TCRdb running MiXCR on the 5' RACE reads. This table has about 23,000 distinct CDR3 sequences, 4.5% to 5.5% appearing once. The sample was PBMCs, taken at surgery. The receptors here all came from a male donor with early-stage non-small cell lung cancer.

This clonotype was seen ten or more times. The CDR3 reads CASSPGLAGGNRYNEQFF. In DNA form, the CDR3 reads TGTGCCAGCAGCCCGGGACTAGCGGGAGGGAATCGGTACAATGAGCAGTTCTTC. V and J are TRBV11-3 and TRBJ2-1; 16 positions match TRBD2. Per the germline V gene, CDR1 is SGHNT and CDR2 is YENEEA. CDR3 length: 18 residues. V shed 5 bases, J shed 4 bases, and the junction held 8 bases outside the gene matches.

Comments on this clonotype: This may arise from a read error, as a much more abundant clone is one base away. This sequence joins TRBV20-1 and TRBJ1-1; D call uncertain. Germline V gene data show CDR1 as DFQATT and CDR2 as SNEGSKA (reference sequence). This CDR3 region has 11 residues. V lost 1 base and J lost 11, with 11 bases in between. This chain's CDR3 is CSARVSEVAFF. The CDR3 DNA is TGCAGTGCTAGAGTTTCAGAGGTGGCTTTCTTT.

This clonotype was picked up many times. The chain is built from TRBV20-1 and TRBJ1-5; weak D call: TRBD1 (5 bases). Trimming left V 6 bases short and J 4 bases short, with 16 bases between. Germline CDR1 is DFQATT and CDR2 is SNEGSKA (reference sequence). The CDR3 loop spans 14 amino acids. CDR3 nucleotides: TGCAGTGCGCCGACCGGGACCCCGAATCAGCCCCAGCATTTT. Its translation is CSAPTGTPNQPQHF.

The chain combines TRBV7-2 with TRBJ1-4, with D hard to call. This CDR3 is built from 16 residues. Germline CDR1 is SGHTA and CDR2 is FQGNSA. V lost 4 bases and J 5 bases, leaving 17 bases between the germline ends. CDR3 bases: TGTGCCAGCAGCTCCACGGGTGGAGCTACAAATGAAAAACTGTTTTTT. Protein product: CASSSTGGATNEKLFF.

There are many counts of this clonotype. V and J are TRBV6-2 or TRBV6-3 and TRBJ2-2, with a tentative D call TRBD2 (5 bases). Per germline, CDR1 MNHEY and CDR2 SVGEGT. The CDR3 totals 13 residues. Deletions cut 7 bases from V and 5 bases from J, with 11 bases between. In DNA form, the CDR3 reads TGTGCCAGCACCCTAGGAGGTACCGGGGAGCTGTTTTTT. Residues: CASTLGGTGELFF.

This clonotype was detected ten times or more. This rearrangement joins TRBV6-1 to TRBJ2-2; no firm D call. Trimming removed 8 bases at V and 4 bases at J, with 11 bases between. CDR1 and CDR2 from the germline V gene are MNHNS and SASEGT. The CDR3 runs 13 residues. Here the CDR3 reads CASSHSTTGELFF. Written as DNA, the CDR3 is TGTGCCAGCTCTCACTCCACCACCGGGGAGCTGTTTTTT.

At least ten counts were recorded for this clonotype. The rearrangement links TRBV28 to TRBJ2-1; TRBD2 might be the D (7 bases). The CDR3 loop spans 14 amino acids. Germline V gene lookup returns CDR1 MDHEN and CDR2 SYDVKM. V was shortened by 7 bases and J by 2 bases, with 12 bases between the two germline ends. The CDR3 sequence: CASTGGGTYNEQFF. CDR3 bases: TGTGCCAGCACGGGGGGCGGGACCTACAATGAGCAGTTCTTC.

This clonotype was detected ten times or more. The chain combines TRBV19 with TRBJ2-2; unclear D gene. The CDR3 has 17 amino acids. Germline CDR1 and CDR2: LNHDA and SQIVND (reference sequence). The ends were cut back, 4 bases at V and 2 bases at J, with 17 bases in the middle. The CDR3 coding sequence is TGTGCCAGTAGTAATTCCGTCACACTCCTTAACACCGGGGAGCTGTTTTTT. This sequence encodes CASSNSVTLLNTGELFF.

This clonotype was recorded many times. This rearrangement joins TRBV20-1 to TRBJ1-1; TRBD1 agrees at 9 bases. The CDR3 runs 15 residues. The trim removed 5 bases at V and 0 bases at J, leaving 7 bases unmatched. CDR1 and CDR2 from the germline V gene are DFQATT and SNEGSKA (reference sequence). The CDR3 DNA sequence: TGCAGTGCTCCCCGGGACAGGGCCATGAACACTGAAGCTTTCTTT. Translated, it gives CSAPRDRAMNTEAFF.

This clonotype has a count of ten or more. V usage is TRBV5-1 and J usage is TRBJ2-2, with D unresolved. The CDR3 spans 15 residues. The ends were cut back, 2 bases at V and 2 bases at J, with 10 bases in the middle. In germline, CDR1 is SGHRS, CDR2 YFSETQ. CDR3 bases: TGCGCCAGCAGCTTTCTTGCGGTTAACACCGGGGAGCTGTTTTTT. It is translated as CASSFLAVNTGELFF.

This clonotype came up many times. The chain is built from TRBV4-2 and TRBJ2-7; possibly TRBD1 or TRBD2 for D (6 bases each). Per germline, CDR1 LGHNA and CDR2 YNFKEQ. The V end lost 0 bases, the J end lost 3 bases, and 9 bases lay between the germline ends. The CDR3 consists of 14 residues. CDR3 in amino acids: CASSQDGGGYEQYF. The CDR3, as DNA: TGTGCCAGCAGCCAAGATGGAGGGGGCTACGAGCAGTACTTC.

This clonotype was recorded at least ten times. The chain uses TRBV11-1 and TRBJ2-7; D may be TRBD1 (6 bases). The CDR3 length is 14 residues. Germline V lookup: CDR1 SGHAT, CDR2 FQDESV (reference sequence). V was trimmed by 5 bases and J by 0 bases, leaving 11 bases between them. The CDR3 nucleotides read TGTGCCAGCAGCCTCCAGGGGTCCTCCTACGAGCAGTACTTC. The encoded protein is CASSLQGSSYEQYF.

This clonotype was counted many times. The V and J genes are TRBV15 and TRBJ2-7, with D possibly TRBD1 on 6 matching bases. CDR1 is LNHNV, CDR2 YYDKDF, per germline (reference sequence). CDR3 length: 13 residues. V was cut by 3 bases and J by 5 bases, with 11 bases left in between. The CDR3 region is CATSRTGGHEQYF. CDR3 bases: TGTGCCACCAGCAGGACAGGTGGCCACGAGCAGTACTTC.

The table lists this clonotype with many counts. The gene calls are TRBV7-2 and TRBJ1-2; 9 bases agree with TRBD1. CDR3 length: 16 residues. Germline loops: CDR1 SGHTA, CDR2 FQGNSA. V shed 1 base, J shed 6 bases, and the junction held 9 bases outside the gene matches. The CDR3 protein is CASSLGGQGRINGYTF. The CDR3 region has the DNA TGTGCCAGCAGCTTAGGAGGACAGGGGAGGATCAATGGCTACACCTTC.

This clonotype was seen at least ten times. The chain links TRBV27 to TRBJ2-3; 9 bases line up with TRBD2. CDR1 is MNHEY and CDR2 is SMNVEV in the germline V gene (reference sequence). The CDR3 contains 12 residues. The ends lost 7 bases at V and 10 bases at J; junction bases unmatched: 6. The CDR3 spells CASTHGGGAQYF. The CDR3 bases are TGTGCCAGCACCCACGGCGGGGGGGCGCAGTATTTT.

Sample share makes this clonotype medium-sized (0.01 to 0.1%). This chain joins TRBV5-1 and TRBJ2-2; 8 nucleotides agree with TRBD2. The CDR3 runs 14 residues. CDR1 SGHRS and CDR2 YFSETQ come from the germline V gene. The V gene end was trimmed by 7 bases and the J gene end by 3 bases; junction bases not matched to a gene: 5. In DNA, the CDR3 is TGCGCCAGCCAAGCGGGGGACCACACCGGGGAGCTGTTTTTT. Translating gives CASQAGDHTGELFF. The full variable domain, rest sourced from reference TRBV5-1 and TRBJ2-2, is KAGVTQTPRYLIKTRGQQVTLSCSPISGHRSVSWYQQTPGQGLQFLFEYFSETQRNKGNFPGRFSGRQFSNSRSEMNVSTLELGDSALYLCASQAGDHTGELFFGEGSRLTVL.

This clonotype was recorded many times. The CDR3 DNA follows: TGTGCCAGCAGTCCATCAACGACAGGTACCTCCTACAATGAGCAGTTCTTC. Its protein is CASSPSTTGTSYNEQFF. The chain recombines TRBV28 with TRBJ2-1; tentative D call: TRBD1 (6 bases). From germline, CDR1 is MDHEN and CDR2 SYDVKM. V lost 5 bases and J 0 bases, leaving 17 bases between the germline ends. The CDR3 contains 17 residues.

This clonotype was counted ten times or more. J is TRBJ2-1 and V is TRBV20-1, with 7 bases aligning to TRBD2. CDR1 is DFQATT, CDR2 SNEGSKA, per germline (reference sequence). The V gene end was trimmed by 1 base and the J gene end by 6 bases; junction bases not matched to a gene: 3. CDR3 length equals 13 residues. In DNA, the CDR3 is TGCAGTGCTAGAGGGTCTAGCGGCAATGAGCAGTTCTTC. Protein product: CSARGSSGNEQFF.

This clonotype was observed at least ten times. The chain recombines TRBV28 with TRBJ1-2; perhaps TRBD1 as D (5 bases). This CDR3 contains 13 residues. From germline, CDR1 is MDHEN and CDR2 SYDVKM. V dropped 8 bases and J dropped 6 bases, with 16 bases sitting between them. CDR3 nucleotide sequence: TGTGCCAGCCTCCCAGGGTTCCGGGATGGCTACACCTTC. It is translated as CASLPGFRDGYTF.

This clonotype was observed at least ten times. The chain is built from TRBV7-3 and TRBJ1-2, with a weak D call TRBD1 (5 bases). CDR1 and CDR2 from the germline V gene are SGHTA and FQGTGA. With 6 bases removed from V and 3 bases from J, the gap between germline ends came to 17 bases. This CDR3 is 15 amino acids long. The CDR3 sequence is CASSIGPGPDYGYTF. CDR3 DNA sequence: TGTGCCAGCAGTATAGGGCCGGGGCCGGACTATGGCTACACCTTC.

This clonotype was found many times. The V and J genes are TRBV28 and TRBJ2-7; D ambiguous. CDR1 is MDHEN and CDR2 is SYDVKM in the germline V gene. CDR3 length: 11 residues. V dropped 10 bases and J dropped 3 bases, with 10 bases sitting between them. CDR3 sequence: CATGGDYEQYF. CDR3 coding DNA: TGTGCCACTGGCGGAGACTACGAGCAGTACTTC.

At least ten counts were recorded for this clonotype. The chain combines TRBV5-4 with TRBJ2-1; D may be TRBD2 (6 bases). This CDR3 is 14 amino acids long. CDR1 SGHNT and CDR2 YYREEE come from the germline V gene (reference sequence). Trimming cost V 4 bases and J 6 bases, with 14 bases left between them. Written as DNA, the CDR3 is TGTGCCAGCAGCATCAAGACTAGTTTCAATGAGCAGTTCTTC. It translates to CASSIKTSFNEQFF. Looking up the rest from reference TRBV5-4 and TRBJ2-1 gives the full variable domain: ETGVTQSPTHLIKTRGQQVTLRCSSQSGHNTVSWYQQALGQGPQFIFQYYREEENGRGNFPPRFSGLQFPNYSSELNVNALELDDSALYLCASSIKTSFNEQFFGPGTRLTVL.

This clonotype was picked up many times. J is TRBJ2-3 and V is TRBV20-1, with TRBD2 identical over 10 bases. The V and J ends lost 0 bases and 5 bases, in that order; junction bases with no gene match: 5. This CDR3 contains 15 residues. CDR1 is DFQATT, CDR2 SNEGSKA, per germline (reference sequence). CDR3 bases: TGCAGTGCTAGAGACCCCAGGACTAGCGGAGATACGCAGTATTTT. The encoded protein is CSARDPRTSGDTQYF.

This chain connects TRBV20-1 to TRBJ1-2; a weak D match, TRBD1 (5 bases). Germline-derived CDR1 and CDR2 are DFQATT and SNEGSKA (reference sequence). V was pared by 3 bases and J by 7 bases, with 18 bases between. The CDR3 consists of 14 residues. The CDR3 nucleotides are TGCAGTGCTAGCGCATACGGTGGGGCTAGTGGCTACACCTTC. Protein product: CSASAYGGASGYTF.

This clonotype was detected many times. This chain uses TRBV28 with TRBJ1-1; D remains unclear. The germline gives CDR1 MDHEN, CDR2 SYDVKM. This CDR3 has 12 amino acids. V was shortened by 5 bases and J by 8 bases, with 12 bases between the two germline ends. The CDR3 spells CASSPRNREAFF. For the CDR3, the DNA is TGTGCCAGCAGTCCTAGGAACAGAGAAGCTTTCTTT.

Remarks on this clonotype: A much bigger clone sits one base away, suggesting this may be a read error. J is TRBJ2-7 and V is TRBV29-1; 10 bases map to TRBD2. The CDR3 sequence is 15 residues long. Looked up from germline, CDR1 is SQVTM and CDR2 is ANQGSEA. The CDR3 here is CSVKLGLAQSYGQYF. The CDR3 bases are TGCAGCGTTAAACTGGGACTAGCGCAATCCTACGGGCAGTACTTC.